Listed below are T cell receptor beta chains from one sample, sequenced in a study of blood T cell repertoires in COVID-19. Produced via immunoSEQ multiplex PCR; TCRdb's table is partial and in-frame only. In the table there are about 260,000 clones, roughly 87% of which are singletons. Sequencing was done on a sample of peripheral blood. The receptors shown here come from a human donor in a cohort sampled during active COVID-19. The CDR3 runs from the conserved cysteine through the conserved F or W. Fields, in order: D gene, clone size, V gene, J gene, CDR3 protein, CDR3 DNA. A D gene is named only where the DNA matches it firmly. Not all rows give a size; the values are once, few, many and, for expanded clones, a class.

NA,NA,TRBV19,TRBJ2-7,CASRTVHYEQYF,TGTGCCAGTAGGACAGTCCACTACGAGCAGTACTTC
TRBD1,NA,TRBV9,TRBJ1-1,CASSAGTGETEAFF,TGTGCCAGCAGCGCCGGTACAGGGGAGACTGAAGCTTTCTTT
NA,NA,TRBV2,TRBJ1-2,CASSVDSWGGYTF,TGTGCCAGCAGCGTTGATTCTTGGGGCGGCTACACCTTC
TRBD2,NA,TRBV20-1,TRBJ2-1,CSASRRRGLAGYNEQFF,TGCAGTGCTAGTCGACGGAGGGGGCTAGCGGGATACAATGAGCAGTTCTTC
NA,NA,TRBV10-1,TRBJ2-3,CASSKGLDTQYF,TGCGCCAGCTCCAAGGGGTTGGATACGCAGTATTTT
TRBD1,NA,TRBV3-1/TRBV3-2,TRBJ1-3,CASSLGTDSGNTIYF,TGTGCCAGCAGCCTGGGGACAGACTCTGGAAACACCATATATTTT
TRBD1,NA,TRBV6-5,TRBJ2-4,CASSYDRGVQYF,TGTGCCAGCAGTTACGACAGGGGCGTTCAGTACTTC
TRBD2,NA,TRBV27,TRBJ2-7,CASSFSTSGSYEQYF,TGTGCCAGCAGTTTTTCCACTAGCGGGAGCTACGAGCAGTACTTC
TRBD2,few,TRBV30,TRBJ2-7,CAWSVQPSGAQSSYEQYF,TGTGCCTGGAGTGTACAACCTAGCGGGGCGCAAAGCTCCTACGAGCAGTACTTC
TRBD2,NA,TRBV11-2,TRBJ2-7,CASSPGLARGSSYEQYF,TGTGCCAGCAGCCCCGGACTGGCGCGGGGGAGCTCCTACGAGCAGTACTTC
NA,NA,TRBV24-1,TRBJ1-2,CATSRGVDGYTF,TGTGCCACCAGTCGCGGGGTAGATGGCTACACCTTC
TRBD2,NA,TRBV28,TRBJ2-1,CASTTGGLAGYNEQFF,TGTGCCAGCACTACTGGGGGACTAGCGGGTTACAATGAGCAGTTCTTC
NA,NA,TRBV21-1,TRBJ1-2,CAITGTNYGYTF,TGTGCCATAACAGGAACTAACTATGGCTACACCTTC
TRBD1,NA,TRBV19,TRBJ1-3,CASSIDRDRDGNTIYF,TGTGCCAGTAGTATAGATCGGGACAGGGATGGAAACACCATATATTTT
TRBD1,NA,TRBV7-3,TRBJ2-2,CASSLGQSNTGELFF,TGTGCCAGCAGCTTGGGACAGTCGAACACCGGGGAGCTGTTTTTT
NA,NA,TRBV10-2,TRBJ2-7,CASSESEVYEQYF,TGCGCCAGCAGTGAGTCGGAGGTCTACGAGCAGTACTTC
TRBD2,NA,TRBV28,TRBJ2-7,CASSSEGLAGRAYEQYF,TGTGCCAGCAGTTCCGAGGGACTAGCGGGAAGGGCCTACGAGCAGTACTTC
TRBD2,NA,TRBV7-3,TRBJ2-1,CASSLTPGLAGNFDEQFF,TGTGCCAGCAGCTTAACCCCGGGACTAGCGGGAAACTTCGATGAGCAGTTCTTC
TRBD1,NA,TRBV10-3,TRBJ2-7,CAISGGTGVNYEQYF,TGTGCCATCAGTGGGGGGACAGGGGTCAACTACGAGCAGTACTTC
NA,NA,TRBV6-2/TRBV6-3,TRBJ1-1,CASSYRDLGEAFF,TGTGCCAGCAGTTACCGGGATCTTGGGGAAGCTTTCTTT
TRBD1,once,TRBV6-2/TRBV6-3,TRBJ2-7,CASSPGQGEYF,TGTGCCAGCAGTCCGGGACAGGGGGAGTACTTC
TRBD2,NA,TRBV11-2,TRBJ2-7,CASSLESGLAEYEQYF,TGTGCCAGCAGCTTAGAGTCTGGACTAGCAGAATACGAGCAGTACTTC